This T cell receptor beta chain emerged from a study of T cell responses to AZD1222 COVID-19 vaccine. Study information: It was second doses at about 4 or about 12 weeks that were pooled.

Here immunoSEQ multiplex PCR was the method, and the copy in TCRdb shows in-frame clones only, minus some. Among 150,000 to 200,000 clones listed, 94% were seen once. The germline gives CDR1 LGHNT, CDR2 FRNRAP. The V and J ends lost 6 bases and 3 bases, in that order; junction bases with no gene match: 18. The CDR3 has 18 amino acids. Worth noting for this clone: The antigen remains undetermined.

General study findings and limits: Researchers report vaccine-associated CD4 TCRs spanning spike, with dominance at 160-218 and 743-854. Targeting of unmutated variant regions was reportedly seen in nearly half of spike-specific TCRs. Seropositive at baseline were only a handful of AZD1222 recipients.

The material sequenced was peripheral blood, taken on day 0 of AZD1222 vaccination. The chain links TRBV12-5 to TRBJ1-2, with 8 bases that match TRBD1. The clonotype comes from an adult in good health. DNA of the CDR3: TGTGCTAGTGGACTCCTTCCCCCCGGACAGGGAACCCACTATGGCTACACCTTC. Protein: CASGLLPPGQGTHYGYTF.